This T cell receptor (beta chain) was captured in a study of blood T cell repertoires in COVID-19. Sequencing used immunoSEQ multiplex PCR; TCRdb keeps in-frame clones, though not all of them. The sample lists about 150,000 clones; around 90% were seen once. Trimming pared 2 bases from V and 1 base from J, leaving 9 bases between. Germline assignment: CDR1 SGHRS and CDR2 YFSETQ. This CDR3 has 14 residues. The rearrangement links TRBV5-1 to TRBJ1-1, with D hard to call. Specimen: PBMCs or T cells enriched from blood (not recorded which). The source of this sequence is a woman in her thirties or forties who had been exposed to COVID-19. The CDR3 region has the DNA TGCGCCAGCAGCTTTTGGGCCAAGAACACTGAAGCTTTCTTT. This gives the protein CASSFWAKNTEAFF. The whole variable domain, remainder taken from reference TRBV5-1 and TRBJ1-1, is KAGVTQTPRYLIKTRGQQVTLSCSPISGHRSVSWYQQTPGQGLQFLFEYFSETQRNKGNFPGRFSGRQFSNSRSEMNVSTLELGDSALYLCASSFWAKNTEAFFGQGTRLTVV.